Here is one T cell receptor beta chain with its context. Its antigen is unidentified. The CDR3 contains 16 residues. V was cut by 2 bases and J by 4 bases, with 17 bases left in between. Germline assignment: CDR1 WSHSY and CDR2 SAAADI. The method was immunoSEQ multiplex PCR; TCRdb's version includes in-frame clones alone and lacks a portion of them. The sample carries roughly 4,800 clones, 80% to 90% recorded once. These data originate in a study of immune evolution from preneoplasia to lung adenocarcinoma. Two lung cancer pathologists independently confirmed each histologic diagnosis. Macro-dissection enriched premalignant or tumor cells before nucleic acid extraction. Findings and limits, study-wide: KRAS-mutant nodules had the highest T cell clonality. Later-stage lesions seemingly showed higher T cell density and diversity than normal lung.

This clonotype was sampled from a person in their 70s with lung adenocarcinoma. The genes are TRBV10-2 and TRBJ1-2, with D possibly being TRBD1 (5 bases). The sequenced sample was FFPE atypical adenomatous hyperplasia tissue from the lung. Described subset: atypical adenomatous hyperplasia (AAH), lung preneoplasia. The CDR3 protein is CASSEGDRGKGYGYTF. CDR3 sequence (DNA): TGCGCCAGCAGTGAGGGCGATAGGGGAAAGGGCTATGGCTACACCTTC.